The 26 T cell receptor beta chains below were found in one sample sequenced in a study of T cells in Graves' hyperthyroidism and ophthalmopathy. Amplified TCR beta CDR3 regions derived from RNA transcripts. First-round RT-PCR targeting the TCR CDR3 was performed with the HTBI primer set. Via MiXCR, TCRdb re-called the multiplex PCR reads, giving one row per CDR3 protein. Among 550,000 to 850,000 distinct CDR3 sequences listed, under 20% were seen once. The specimen was blood. These receptors came from a woman in her forties or fifties with Graves' hyperthyroidism that later progressed to Graves' ophthalmopathy.

This clonotype was detected only a few times. The V and J genes are TRBV11-2 and TRBJ1-3; TRBD1 aligns across 7 bases. CDR3 length: 16 residues. CDR1 SGHAT and CDR2 FQNNGV come from the germline V gene. V shed 7 bases and J 0 bases; nucleotides not matched to a gene: 9. For the CDR3, the DNA is TGTGCCAGCACCACTTCCGGGACAGTCTCTGGAAACACCATATATTTT. The encoded protein is CASTTSGTVSGNTIYF.

This clonotype was picked up many times. This chain links TRBV11-2 with TRBJ1-5; D may be TRBD1 (6 bases). The CDR3 covers 18 residues. Trimming pared 3 bases from V and 3 bases from J, leaving 21 bases between. Germline CDR1 SGHAT, CDR2 FQNNGV. CDR3 region: CASSFPWRRTDYNQPQHF. CDR3 in DNA: TGTGCCAGCAGCTTTCCCTGGAGGCGGACAGACTACAATCAGCCCCAGCATTTT.

Note on this clonotype: A much larger clone lies one base from this, so it may be a read error. The gene calls are TRBV12-3 or TRBV12-4 and TRBJ1-3; D is undetermined. The CDR3 is 14 residues long. The CDR3 bases are TGTGCCAGCAGTTTATCCAGCTCTGGAAACACCATATGTTTT. Its protein is CASSLSSSGNTICF.

The chain joins TRBV15 to TRBJ2-1; 13 bases match TRBD2. CDR3 length: 15 amino acids. V shed 4 bases, J shed 7 bases, and the junction held 4 bases outside the gene matches. Germline V gene lookup returns CDR1 LNHNV and CDR2 YYDKDF (reference sequence). For the CDR3, the DNA is TGTGCCACCAGCACACTAGCGGGGGGGGGGAATGAGCAGTTCTTC. Translating it yields CATSTLAGGGNEQFF.

On this clonotype itself: An end of the junction does not agree with germline; a read error may underlie this. This chain uses TRBV2 with TRBJ1-2; the D is unclear. This CDR3 has 12 amino acids. From germline, CDR1 is SNHLY and CDR2 FYNNEI. The CDR3 DNA is TGTGCCAGCAGTCCCGGAGACTATGGCTTCACCTTC. It specifies CASSPGDYGFTF.

This clonotype was seen ten or more times. The chain uses TRBV2 and TRBJ2-1, with 14 bases identical to TRBD2. The CDR3 sequence is 16 residues long. Germline V gene sequence: CDR1 SNHLY, CDR2 FYNNEI. The junction had 8 bases not matched to a gene; V was cut back by 6 bases and J by 7 bases. The CDR3 region is CASRERTSGGTNEQFF. DNA for the CDR3: TGTGCCAGCAGGGAGAGGACTAGCGGGGGGACGAATGAGCAGTTCTTC.

The rearrangement uses TRBV19 and TRBJ1-5; 7 nucleotides match TRBD1. The V gene end was trimmed by 4 bases and the J gene end by 3 bases; junction bases not matched to a gene: 9. This CDR3 contains 16 residues. In germline, CDR1 is LNHDA, CDR2 SQIVND (reference sequence). In DNA form, the CDR3 reads TGTGCCAGTAGTACCCTGGACAGGTACTTCAATCAGCCCCAGCATTTT. Its protein is CASSTLDRYFNQPQHF.

This clonotype was counted many times. The J gene is TRBJ1-1, the V gene TRBV6-6; unclear D gene. This CDR3 contains 14 residues. Trimming shortened V by 0 bases and J by 3 bases, and 8 bases separated the two germline ends. Germline-derived CDR1 and CDR2 are MNHNY and SVGAGI (reference sequence). DNA of the CDR3: TGTGCCAGCAGTTACTCGAAAACAGACACTGAAGCTTTCTTT. The encoded protein is CASSYSKTDTEAFF.

This clonotype was seen ten or more times. An end of the junction does not agree with germline; a read error may underlie this. The V gene is TRBV18, the J gene TRBJ1-2, with unresolved D. Germline loops: CDR1 KGHSH, CDR2 LQKENI. CDR3 size: 14 residues. The DNA of the CDR3 is TGTGCCAACTCACCAACGGCAGCGAACTATGGCTACACCTTC. This gives the protein CANSPTAANYGYTF.

Ten or more counts support this clonotype. This chain connects TRBV7-2 to TRBJ2-1, with no clear D. CDR3 length equals 13 residues. CDR1 and CDR2 from the germline V gene are SGHTA and FQGNSA. Trimming cost V 5 bases and J 0 bases, with 5 bases left between them. This chain's CDR3 is CASSRYSYNEQFF. DNA of the CDR3: TGTGCCAGCAGCAGGTACTCCTACAATGAGCAGTTCTTC.

The V gene is TRBV10-3, the J gene TRBJ1-4; 10 nucleotides match TRBD1. Germline CDR1 and CDR2: ENHRY and SYGVKD. The ends lost 10 bases at V and 7 bases at J; junction bases unmatched: 9. The CDR3 covers 14 residues. The CDR3 loop is CATRQGAMGEKLFF. DNA for the CDR3: TGTGCCACCCGACAGGGGGCGATGGGTGAAAAACTGTTTTTT.

Notes on this clonotype: The germline gene is not matched at one end of the junction; a read error may be the cause. This chain joins TRBV5-8 and TRBJ2-7; 7 nucleotides align to TRBD2. Per the germline V gene, CDR1 is SGHTS and CDR2 is YDEGEE. There are 13 residues in the CDR3. The CDR3 reads CAGSGGTTYEQYF. The CDR3 region has the DNA TGTGCCGGCAGTGGGGGGACTACCTACGAGCAGTACTTC.

This clonotype came up many times. The genes are TRBV5-1 and TRBJ2-3, with D perhaps TRBD1 or TRBD2 (5 bases each). Germline lookup yields CDR1 SGHRS and CDR2 YFSETQ. This CDR3 spans 15 amino acids. V was shortened by 4 bases and J by 4 bases, with 16 bases between the two germline ends. The CDR3: CASSEGTGLADTQYF. The CDR3 nucleotides read TGCGCCAGCAGCGAAGGCACGGGGCTGGCAGATACGCAGTATTTT.

The chain recombines TRBV6-2 or TRBV6-3 with TRBJ2-3; TRBD1 is a possible D gene (6 bases). V shed 6 bases and J shed 1 base, with 11 bases lying between them. In germline, CDR1 is MNHEY, CDR2 SVGEGT. The CDR3 consists of 14 residues. This chain's CDR3 is CASSTGWGTDTQYF. The CDR3 DNA follows: TGTGCCAGCAGCACAGGGTGGGGCACAGATACGCAGTATTTT.

The J gene is TRBJ1-6, the V gene TRBV27; D remains unclear. With 7 bases removed from V and 3 bases from J, the gap between germline ends came to 16 bases. The CDR3 is 16 amino acids. Germline lookup yields CDR1 MNHEY and CDR2 SMNVEV (reference sequence). CDR3 in amino acids: CASMKLSPGYNSPLHF. DNA of the CDR3: TGTGCCAGCATGAAATTAAGCCCCGGCTATAATTCACCCCTCCACTTT.

The gene calls are TRBV7-2 and TRBJ1-5; perhaps TRBD1 as D (5 bases). The ends were cut back, 5 bases at V and 11 bases at J, with 13 bases in the middle. This CDR3 has 12 amino acids. The germline CDR1 and CDR2 sequences are SGHTA and FQGNSA. The CDR3 DNA sequence: TGTGCCAGCAGCGCGGGGGATTCGTCCCAGCATTTT. It encodes CASSAGDSSQHF.

This clonotype appeared many times. CDR3 bases: TGTGCCAGCAGTAAGGACAGGCTGGGCAATCAGCCCCAGCATTTT. Amino acids: CASSKDRLGNQPQHF. The chain combines TRBV2 with TRBJ1-5; 7 bases map to TRBD1. V shed 5 bases and J 2 bases; nucleotides not matched to a gene: 6. The germline V gene has CDR1 SNHLY and CDR2 FYNNEI. The CDR3 has 15 residues. Looking up the rest from reference TRBV2 and TRBJ1-5 gives the full variable domain: EPEVTQTPSHQVTQMGQEVILRCVPISNHLYFYWYRQILGQKVEFLVSFYNNEISEKSEIFDDQFSVERPDGSNFTLKIRSTKLEDSAMYFCASSKDRLGNQPQHFGDGTRLSIL.

This clonotype was recorded many times. The genes are TRBV11-2 and TRBJ1-5; the D gene is possibly TRBD1 (6 bases). The CDR3 loop spans 16 amino acids. The V and J ends lost 2 bases and 9 bases respectively, with 20 bases between them. Germline V gene sequence: CDR1 SGHAT, CDR2 FQNNGV. CDR3 sequence reads: CASSLSNRERPRPQHF. The CDR3 coding sequence is TGTGCCAGCAGCTTAAGTAACAGGGAGCGACCGAGGCCCCAGCATTTT.

The table lists this clonotype with a few counts. V usage is TRBV11-2 and J usage is TRBJ1-1; TRBD1 matches 7 bases. The CDR3 extends over 17 amino acids. The V gene end was trimmed by 2 bases and the J gene end by 4 bases; junction bases not matched to a gene: 13. Germline values: CDR1 SGHAT, CDR2 FQNNGV. CDR3 bases: TGTGCCAGCAGCTTACGACCCTTACAGGGGTGGTTCACTGAAGCTTTCTTT. Residues: CASSLRPLQGWFTEAFF.

The gene calls are TRBV12-3 or TRBV12-4 and TRBJ1-5; unclear D gene. The CDR3 loop spans 16 amino acids. V was cut by 1 base and J by 2 bases, with 12 bases left in between. In DNA form, the CDR3 reads TGTGCCAGCAGTTTAGTGCCGGGGAGCGGCAATCAGCCCCAGCATTTT. Its translation is CASSLVPGSGNQPQHF.

At least ten counts were recorded for this clonotype. This sequence joins TRBV28 and TRBJ2-1; 12 nucleotides align to TRBD2. This CDR3 is built from 15 residues. V lost 6 bases to trimming and J lost 3 bases; unmatched junction nucleotides: 3. The germline CDR1 and CDR2 sequences are MDHEN and SYDVKM. CDR3 region: CASSSSGGGYNEQFF. CDR3 coding DNA: TGTGCCAGCAGCTCTAGCGGGGGGGGCTACAATGAGCAGTTCTTC.

This clonotype was detected many times. The rearrangement joins TRBV18 to TRBJ2-5, with TRBD1 matching over 8 bases. The CDR3 has 13 residues. V lost 3 bases, J lost 9 bases, and 6 bases stayed unmatched. Germline V gene sequence: CDR1 KGHSH, CDR2 LQKENI. The CDR3 DNA sequence: TGTGCCAGCTCACCCGACAGGGGAGGAGCCCAGTACTTC. Translated: CASSPDRGGAQYF.

This clonotype was recorded many times. V is TRBV5-1 and J is TRBJ2-1, with 7 positions matching TRBD1. The V gene's germline CDR1 is SGHRS and CDR2 YFSETQ. V was pared by 6 bases and J by 2 bases, with 5 bases of the junction left unmatched. The CDR3 runs 14 residues. The CDR3 coding sequence is TGCGCCAGCACCCCGGGGACAGCCTACAATGAGCAGTTCTTC. Encoded protein: CASTPGTAYNEQFF.

The chain couples TRBV18 to TRBJ2-7; D might be TRBD1 or TRBD2, each matching 5 bases. Trimming cost V 3 bases and J 3 bases, with 15 bases left between them. Germline V lookup: CDR1 KGHSH, CDR2 LQKENI. The CDR3 is 15 amino acids. CDR3 loop: CASSPGIGDFYEQYF. The DNA for the CDR3 is TGTGCCAGCTCACCCGGGATAGGGGATTTCTACGAGCAGTACTTC. Variable domain in full (rest from reference TRBV18 and TRBJ2-7): NAGVMQNPRHLVRRRGQEARLRCSPMKGHSHVYWYRQLPEEGLKFMVYLQKENIIDESGMPKERFSAEFPKEGPSILRIQQVVRGDSAAYFCASSPGIGDFYEQYFGPGTRLTVT.

At least ten counts were recorded for this clonotype. The CDR3 DNA reads as TGCGCCAGCAGCTTCCGACAGCGGGGGAACACAGATACGCAGTATTTT. Translated, it gives CASSFRQRGNTDTQYF. The gene calls are TRBV5-1 and TRBJ2-3, with TRBD2 matching 8 bases. This CDR3 comprises 16 residues. Germline assignment: CDR1 SGHRS and CDR2 YFSETQ. The V and J ends lost 2 bases and 2 bases, in that order; junction bases with no gene match: 7. Drawing the rest from reference TRBV5-1 and TRBJ2-3, the complete variable domain is KAGVTQTPRYLIKTRGQQVTLSCSPISGHRSVSWYQQTPGQGLQFLFEYFSETQRNKGNFPGRFSGRQFSNSRSEMNVSTLELGDSALYLCASSFRQRGNTDTQYFGPGTRLTVL.

This clonotype was seen only a few times. V gene TRBV15 combines with J gene TRBJ2-3, with D possibly TRBD2 on 6 matching bases. V was cut by 3 bases and J by 3 bases, with 13 bases left in between. This CDR3 contains 15 residues. Germline loops: CDR1 LNHNV, CDR2 YYDKDF (reference sequence). The DNA for the CDR3 is TGTGCCACCAGCAGCGTGACTAGTAGGACAGATACGCAGTATTTT. This translates into CATSSVTSRTDTQYF.